This T cell receptor beta chain was obtained from a study of blood T cell repertoires in COVID-19. The V end lost 5 bases, the J end lost 0 bases, and 16 bases lay between the germline ends. CDR1 is SGHAT, CDR2 FQNNGV, per germline. This CDR3 spans 16 amino acids. Measured with immunoSEQ multiplex PCR; TCRdb has only the in-frame clones, and not every one. The sample consists of around 380,000 clones, about 90% of them appearing once. This sequence originates from a man aged 30 to 45 who had recovered from COVID-19. The genes are TRBV11-2 and TRBJ1-2; D gene unclear. Sequencing used PBMCs or T cells enriched from blood (not recorded which). The CDR3 loop reads CASSPTWKEANYGYTF. CDR3 DNA sequence: TGTGCCAGCAGCCCGACTTGGAAAGAGGCTAACTATGGCTACACCTTC.